This TCR beta chain came from a study of blood T cell repertoires in COVID-19. Overall study: T cells, B-cell-depleted T cells, or PBMCs provided the cDNA or gDNA that served as material.

V shed 6 bases and J shed 8 bases, with 11 bases lying between them. This CDR3 is 12 amino acids long. Here immunoSEQ multiplex PCR was the method, and the copy in TCRdb shows in-frame clones only, minus some. The sample has roughly 200,000 clones; around nine tenths are singletons. This receptor was identified in a man aged 35 to 55 with acute or convalescent COVID-19. The genes are TRBV12-3 or TRBV12-4 and TRBJ2-1; maybe TRBD1 (6 bases). Material for sequencing was peripheral blood. The CDR3 bases are TGTGCCAGCAGGAGTAAGGGGGATGAGCAGTTCTTC. This translates into CASRSKGDEQFF.